This T cell receptor (beta chain) originates from a study of cytomegalovirus exposure and HLA in healthy donors. General study results and limits: An analysis was carried out at a later point. It showed that HLA-associated TCR beta chains were more clonally expanded than equally common non-associated chains. The productive fraction for most TCR beta V segments was about 90% or about 30% in an earlier analysis.

In the PCR, 60 Vbeta and 13 Jbeta primers were used. Produced via immunoSEQ multiplex PCR; TCRdb's table is partial and in-frame only. There are under 200,000 clones in the sample; around three quarters occur only once, and 0.69% lies in the top ten. Note on this clone: Its antigen is undetermined.

Germline assignment: CDR1 SGHDN and CDR2 FVKESK. The CDR3 has 12 residues. Deletions cut 0 bases from V and 10 bases from J, with 10 bases between. The V and J genes are TRBV14 and TRBJ2-7; D possibly corresponds to TRBD2 (5 bases). This TCR was recovered from a woman aged 40 to 49 in good health and CMV-seronegative. Source material: PBMCs. CDR3 sequence reads: CASSQEGRGQYF. The CDR3 region has the DNA TGTGCCAGCAGCCAAGAAGGACGGGGTCAGTACTTC. Looking up the rest from reference TRBV14 and TRBJ2-7 gives the full variable domain: EAGVTQFPSHSVIEKGQTVTLRCDPISGHDNLYWYRRVMGKEIKFLLHFVKESKQDESGMPNNRFLAERTGGTYSTLKVQPAELEDSGVYFCASSQEGRGQYFGPGTRLTVT.